The clone carrying this T cell receptor beta chain was observed a handful of times. Those with hyperthyroidism were 18 to 65 years old, newly diagnosed, and ill for under 2 months. These data belong to a study of T cells in Graves' hyperthyroidism and ophthalmopathy. Amplification of TCR beta CDR3 regions used RNA as the template. The TCR CDR3 first-round RT-PCR relied on the HTBI primer set. MiXCR, run by TCRdb on the multiplex PCR reads, gives a single entry per CDR3 protein. The sample lists 600,000 to 900,000 distinct CDR3 sequences; about 15% were seen once. CDR1 is KGHSH, CDR2 LQKENI, per germline. The V gene end was trimmed by 0 bases and the J gene end by 9 bases; junction bases not matched to a gene: 8. The CDR3 is 16 residues long.

The specimen sequenced was blood. This chain connects TRBV18 to TRBJ2-1, with 10 bases aligning to TRBD2. The TCR sequence derives from a man between 18 and 29 years old with Graves' hyperthyroidism. The DNA of the CDR3 is TGTGCCAGCTCACCACCCGCTAGCGGGAGCGGTGGTGAGCAGTTCTTC. It specifies CASSPPASGSGGEQFF.